The 30 T cell receptor beta chains reported below all come from one sample, sequenced in a study of cytomegalovirus exposure and HLA in healthy donors. 13 Jbeta primers and 60 Vbeta primers were used for the PCR. Measured with immunoSEQ multiplex PCR; TCRdb has only the in-frame clones, and not every one. The sample has some 200,000 clones, 70% to 85% seen once. Sequenced input: PBMCs. These receptors came from a woman aged 40-49 years in good health and CMV-seronegative.

The chain links TRBV11-3 to TRBJ2-3, with TRBD2 matching over 7 bases. The length of the CDR3 is 13 residues. Germline V gives CDR1 SGHNT, CDR2 YENEEA. V lost 9 bases, J lost 2 bases, and 5 bases stayed unmatched. The CDR3 loop is CASSGTITDTQYF. The CDR3 nucleotides are TGTGCCAGTTCCGGGACTATCACAGATACGCAGTATTTT.

The CDR3 region has the DNA TGTGCCAGCAGGGGGACTATGAACACTGAAGCTTTCTTT. Translation: CASRGTMNTEAFF. The chain employs TRBV6-5 and TRBJ1-1, with a possible D match to TRBD1 (5 bases). V lost 6 bases and J 0 bases, leaving 8 bases between the germline ends. The CDR3 extends over 13 amino acids. Germline CDR1 and CDR2: MNHEY and SVGAGI.

The chain recombines TRBV7-2 with TRBJ2-3, with TRBD1 identical over 7 bases. V was pared by 7 bases and J by 7 bases, with 14 bases of the junction left unmatched. The CDR3 contains 15 residues. In germline, CDR1 is SGHTA, CDR2 FQGNSA. Here the CDR3 reads CASNPQGVMGNTQYF. CDR3 in DNA: TGTGCCAGCAACCCCCAGGGGGTGATGGGCAATACGCAGTATTTT.

The J gene is TRBJ1-4, the V gene TRBV5-1; TRBD1 might be the D (6 bases). Germline lookup yields CDR1 SGHRS and CDR2 YFSETQ. V lost 1 base to trimming and J lost 6 bases, with 10 bases between them. This CDR3 contains 14 residues. DNA of the CDR3: TGCGCCAGCAGCTTGTGGGGGGGCGATGAAAAACTGTTTTTT. Translating gives CASSLWGGDEKLFF.

V usage is TRBV2 and J usage is TRBJ1-1; D gene uncertain. The CDR3 is 12 residues long. The V and J ends lost 4 bases and 3 bases respectively, with 6 bases between them. The germline V gene has CDR1 SNHLY and CDR2 FYNNEI. In DNA, the CDR3 is TGTGCCAGCAGTGTATTTGACACTGAAGCTTTCTTT. This encodes CASSVFDTEAFF. Complete variable domain (other parts from reference TRBV2 and TRBJ1-1): EPEVTQTPSHQVTQMGQEVILRCVPISNHLYFYWYRQILGQKVEFLVSFYNNEISEKSEIFDDQFSVERPDGSNFTLKIRSTKLEDSAMYFCASSVFDTEAFFGQGTRLTVV.

This clone has only a few counts. V usage is TRBV6-5 and J usage is TRBJ1-2; D might be TRBD1 (5 bases). This CDR3 comprises 13 residues. Germline V gene sequence: CDR1 MNHEY, CDR2 SVGAGI. Trimming took 6 bases from V and 4 from J, leaving 12 bases between them. This CDR3 is CASRERDSYGYTF. The CDR3 DNA follows: TGTGCCAGCAGGGAGCGGGACTCCTATGGCTACACCTTC.

The sample holds one count of this clone. The CDR3, as DNA: TGTGCCAGCAAACCGGAGCGGGGGGGCGGGGGTGAGCAGTTCTTC. Translating it yields CASKPERGGGGEQFF. The V call is TRBV28, the J call TRBJ2-1; 10 nucleotides match TRBD2. V gave up 7 bases and J gave up 9 bases; unmatched junction bases: 12. There are 15 residues in the CDR3. Germline V CDR1 and CDR2: MDHEN, SYDVKM.

The chain couples TRBV5-1 to TRBJ2-1; 9 bases fit TRBD2. CDR1 and CDR2 from the germline V gene are SGHRS and YFSETQ. The CDR3 sequence is 16 residues long. The V and J ends lost 4 bases and 3 bases, in that order; junction bases with no gene match: 8. The CDR3 reads CASSQAGTSIYNEQFF. CDR3 in DNA: TGCGCCAGCAGCCAGGCCGGGACTAGCATCTACAATGAGCAGTTCTTC. Full variable domain (outside the CDR3, taken from reference TRBV5-1 and TRBJ2-1): KAGVTQTPRYLIKTRGQQVTLSCSPISGHRSVSWYQQTPGQGLQFLFEYFSETQRNKGNFPGRFSGRQFSNSRSEMNVSTLELGDSALYLCASSQAGTSIYNEQFFGPGTRLTVL.

The chain uses TRBV7-2 and TRBJ2-5; D gene uncertain. Germline V gene sequence: CDR1 SGHTA, CDR2 FQGNSA. The CDR3 has 13 residues. V gave up 3 bases and J gave up 2 bases, with 7 bases separating them. CDR3 loop: CASSFIMQETQYF. CDR3 nucleotides: TGTGCCAGCAGCTTTATTATGCAAGAGACCCAGTACTTC.

The chain links TRBV18 to TRBJ2-2, with 12 positions matching TRBD2. Germline values: CDR1 KGHSH, CDR2 LQKENI. The length of the CDR3 is 19 residues. V was clipped by 0 bases and J by 3 bases; unmatched bases: 8. The CDR3 DNA reads as TGTGCCAGCTCACCACCGCTAGCGGGGGGGCTAATCGACACCGGGGAGCTGTTTTTT. This codes for CASSPPLAGGLIDTGELFF.

The J gene is TRBJ1-5, the V gene TRBV19; unclear D gene. Germline CDR1 LNHDA, CDR2 SQIVND (reference sequence). V lost 3 bases and J lost 2, with 11 bases in between. This CDR3 spans 15 amino acids. CDR3 nucleotide sequence: TGTGCCAGTAGTATTAACCATCAGGGCAATCAGCCCCAGCATTTT. It specifies CASSINHQGNQPQHF.

The gene calls are TRBV6-4 and TRBJ2-3; D unclear. CDR3 length: 13 amino acids. V lost 10 bases and J lost 0, with 11 bases in between. Germline CDR1 MRHNA, CDR2 SNTAGT. CDR3 protein: CATARASTDTQYF. In DNA, the CDR3 is TGTGCCACCGCACGAGCTAGCACAGATACGCAGTATTTT.

J is TRBJ2-7 and V is TRBV5-1; a weak D match, TRBD1 (5 bases). The V end lost 3 bases, the J end lost 2 bases, and 12 bases lay between the germline ends. Germline CDR1 and CDR2: SGHRS and YFSETQ. The CDR3 contains 14 residues. This CDR3 reads CASSWTDNTYEQYF. DNA for the CDR3: TGCGCCAGCAGCTGGACGGACAACACCTACGAGCAGTACTTC.

The chain links TRBV27 to TRBJ1-3, with D unresolved. The CDR3 has 12 amino acids. In germline, CDR1 is MNHEY, CDR2 SMNVEV (reference sequence). The germline V and J ends were trimmed by 8 bases and 4 bases, with 9 bases remaining between them. DNA for the CDR3: TGTGCCAGCCCTGACAAGGGAAACACCATATATTTT. Translated, it gives CASPDKGNTIYF.

The gene calls are TRBV7-3 and TRBJ2-3; no definite D call. V was clipped by 4 bases and J by 7 bases, with 21 bases between them. Germline V gene data show CDR1 as SGHTA and CDR2 as FQGTGA. The CDR3 runs 16 residues. The CDR3 is CASSSSAGRVGHTQYF. As DNA, the CDR3 is TGTGCCAGCAGCTCCTCGGCAGGAAGAGTAGGTCATACGCAGTATTTT.

In nucleotides, the CDR3 is TGCAGCGCCTGGACAGGGGACTATGGCTACACCTTC. Its protein is CSAWTGDYGYTF. The chain joins TRBV29-1 to TRBJ1-2; 9 bases line up with TRBD1. Germline CDR1 SQVTM, CDR2 ANQGSEA. With 7 bases clipped from V and 3 bases from J, the junction kept 3 bases outside the gene matches. There are 12 residues in the CDR3.

This clone was detected once. The chain combines TRBV5-1 with TRBJ1-1; D perhaps matches TRBD1 (5 bases). The V end was cut by 4 bases, the J end by 1 base, with 14 bases between. Germline V lookup: CDR1 SGHRS, CDR2 YFSETQ. The CDR3 extends over 15 amino acids. CDR3 sequence (DNA): TGCGCCAGCAGCCCTATTCCGGACAAGAACACTGAAGCTTTCTTT. This codes for CASSPIPDKNTEAFF.

The V call is TRBV9, the J call TRBJ2-5; the match to TRBD2 covers 7 bases. Germline V gene lookup returns CDR1 SGDLS and CDR2 YYNGEE. The CDR3 is 14 amino acids. V gave up 1 base and J gave up 1 base; unmatched junction bases: 1. DNA for the CDR3: TGTGCCAGCAGCGTAACGGGGGGCCAAGAGACCCAGTACTTC. Protein product: CASSVTGGQETQYF.

The V and J genes are TRBV15 and TRBJ1-3; the D gene is possibly TRBD1 (6 bases). Germline V lookup: CDR1 LNHNV, CDR2 YYDKDF (reference sequence). The ends were cut back, 2 bases at V and 4 bases at J, with 12 bases in the middle. CDR3 length: 15 amino acids. The CDR3, as DNA: TGTGCCACCAGCAGACCAACAGGGCGGGGAAACACCATATATTTT. It codes for CATSRPTGRGNTIYF.

The V call is TRBV7-2, the J call TRBJ2-1; TRBD2 matches 7 bases. J was trimmed by 2 bases and V by 0 bases; bases with no gene match: 1. The CDR3 length is 15 residues. Germline V CDR1 and CDR2: SGHTA, FQGNSA. CDR3 region: CASSLASGPYNEQFF. CDR3 coding DNA: TGTGCCAGCAGCTTAGCTAGCGGGCCCTACAATGAGCAGTTCTTC.

This clone showed up just a few times. The chain links TRBV2 to TRBJ1-2; no reliable D call. Germline CDR1 reads SNHLY; CDR2 reads FYNNEI. The CDR3 consists of 14 residues. With 0 bases removed from V and 4 bases from J, the gap between germline ends came to 9 bases. The CDR3 loop reads CASSEAQTIYGYTF. Here the CDR3 DNA reads TGTGCCAGCAGTGAAGCACAAACTATCTATGGCTACACCTTC.

The chain employs TRBV4-3 and TRBJ1-1; 8 positions match TRBD1. The CDR3 has 15 residues. V gave up 0 bases and J gave up 11 bases; unmatched junction bases: 11. Germline-derived CDR1 and CDR2 are LGHNA and YSLEER. CDR3 in amino acids: CASSQDTAGGKGAFF. CDR3 DNA: TGCGCCAGCAGCCAAGATACGGCAGGGGGCAAAGGGGCTTTCTTT.

The gene calls are TRBV7-9 and TRBJ1-1, with 8 bases identical to TRBD1. The germline V gene has CDR1 SEHNR and CDR2 FQNEAQ (reference sequence). The ends lost 1 base at V and 0 bases at J; junction bases unmatched: 7. The CDR3 is 17 amino acids. As DNA, the CDR3 is TGTGCCAGCAGCTTAGGTAGCAGGGGGCTCATGAACACTGAAGCTTTCTTT. Translated: CASSLGSRGLMNTEAFF. The full variable domain, with the rest looked up from reference TRBV7-9 and TRBJ1-1, is DTGVSQNPRHKITKRGQNVTFRCDPISEHNRLYWYRQTLGQGPEFLTYFQNEAQLEKSRLLSDRFSAERPKGSFSTLEIQRTEQGDSAMYLCASSLGSRGLMNTEAFFGQGTRLTVV.

The CDR3 reads CASSAGQAEAFF. In DNA, the CDR3 is TGTGCCAGCTCAGCCGGACAGGCTGAAGCTTTCTTT. V gene TRBV18 combines with J gene TRBJ1-1, with 7 bases fitting TRBD1. The J segment lost 6 bases and the V segment lost 5 bases, leaving 3 bases of the junction unmatched. In germline, CDR1 is KGHSH, CDR2 LQKENI. This CDR3 is built from 12 residues.

The chain is built from TRBV2 and TRBJ1-1; 7 bases line up with TRBD1. The CDR3 runs 13 residues. V trimming: 5 bases; J trimming: 5 bases; junction bases outside the gene matches: 5. Germline loops: CDR1 SNHLY, CDR2 FYNNEI. CDR3 sequence reads: CASSTNRGTEAFF. In nucleotides, the CDR3 is TGTGCCAGCAGTACCAACAGGGGTACTGAAGCTTTCTTT.

The CDR3 reads CASSSRRITSGNTIYF. The CDR3 DNA reads as TGTGCCAGCAGCTCCCGGCGGATCACCTCTGGAAACACCATATATTTT. The V gene is TRBV7-8, the J gene TRBJ1-3, with unresolved D. Germline lookup yields CDR1 SGHVS and CDR2 FQNEAQ. V lost 4 bases and J lost 0, with 13 bases in between. The CDR3 is 16 amino acids.

This rearrangement joins TRBV29-1 to TRBJ2-1; 7 bases are a match to TRBD1. The CDR3 is made up of 14 amino acids. Germline assignment: CDR1 SQVTM and CDR2 ANQGSEA. Trimming at V came to 6 bases and at J to 0 bases, leaving 5 bases not matched to a gene. The CDR3 loop reads CSVYRGDSYNEQFF. DNA for the CDR3: TGCAGCGTATACAGGGGAGACTCCTACAATGAGCAGTTCTTC.

This chain uses TRBV15 with TRBJ2-5, with a weak D call TRBD1 (6 bases). Germline V gene sequence: CDR1 LNHNV, CDR2 YYDKDF (reference sequence). The CDR3 runs to 14 residues. V was clipped by 8 bases and J by 5 bases, with 18 bases between them. This CDR3 is CATRGDTYGETQYF. The CDR3 DNA sequence: TGTGCCACCCGAGGGGACACCTACGGGGAGACCCAGTACTTC.

The chain recombines TRBV9 with TRBJ2-1, with D hard to call. Trimming took off 0 bases at V and 2 bases at J, with 12 bases between the two ends. The CDR3 is 16 residues long. The V gene's germline CDR1 is SGDLS and CDR2 YYNGEE. The CDR3 DNA is TGTGCCAGCAGCGTAGCGGCGGCGCAGACCTACAATGAGCAGTTCTTC. This sequence encodes CASSVAAAQTYNEQFF.

The rearrangement joins TRBV30 to TRBJ1-6, with 7 bases that match TRBD1. The germline CDR1 and CDR2 sequences are GTSNPN and SVGIG (reference sequence). The V gene end was trimmed by 4 bases and the J gene end by 7 bases; junction bases not matched to a gene: 7. The CDR3 has 14 amino acids. In nucleotides, the CDR3 is TGTGCCTGGAATCCAGGGGGTCCGAATTCACCCCTCCACTTT. Protein: CAWNPGGPNSPLHF. Full variable domain (remainder filled in from reference TRBV30 and TRBJ1-6): SQTIHQWPATLVQPVGSPLSLECTVEGTSNPNLYWYRQAAGRGLQLLFYSVGIGQISSEVPQNLSASRPQDRQFILSSKKLLLSDSGFYLCAWNPGGPNSPLHFGNGTRLTVT.